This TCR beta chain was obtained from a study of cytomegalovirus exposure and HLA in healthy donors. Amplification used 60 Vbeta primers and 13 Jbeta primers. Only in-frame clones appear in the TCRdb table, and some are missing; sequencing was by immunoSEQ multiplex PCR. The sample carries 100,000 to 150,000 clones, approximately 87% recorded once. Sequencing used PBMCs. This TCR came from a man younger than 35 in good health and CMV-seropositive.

CDR3 sequence (DNA): TGTGCCAGCAGCTTGGGGGCTAATGAAGCTTTCTTT. Amino acid sequence: CASSLGANEAFF. V is TRBV5-4 and J is TRBJ1-1; no reliable D call. V lost 0 bases, J lost 7 bases, and 7 bases lay in between. The CDR3 is 12 amino acids. Germline assignment: CDR1 SGHNT and CDR2 YYREEE (reference sequence). Based on the CDR3 plus reference TRBV5-4 and TRBJ1-1, the full variable domain is ETGVTQSPTHLIKTRGQQVTLRCSSQSGHNTVSWYQQALGQGPQFIFQYYREEENGRGNFPPRFSGLQFPNYSSELNVNALELDDSALYLCASSLGANEAFFGQGTRLTVV.